Sequencing of this T cell receptor beta chain was carried out in a study of PD-L1 blockade in urothelial cancer. Overall study context: Before enrollment, 0 to 3 chemotherapy regimens had been given to patients. Counts from blood samples showed a median of roughly 150,000 T cells.

Each PCR reaction had synthetic TCR analog templates spiked into it. Assay used: immunoSEQ multiplex PCR; TCRdb lists only in-frame clones, some missing. The sample has about 17,000 clones, roughly nine tenths seen once. This specimen consisted of PBMCs, obtained around atezolizumab (anti-PD-L1) treatment. The receptor's source is a man aged 50-59 years with urothelial cancer.

The CDR3 DNA sequence: TGTGCCAGCAGCCCAAGGGCAGGGAACAACTCTGGAAACACCATATATTTT. It is translated as CASSPRAGNNSGNTIYF. The chain links TRBV7-3 to TRBJ1-3; D is possibly TRBD1 (5 bases). This CDR3 comprises 17 residues. Germline-derived CDR1 and CDR2 are SGHTA and FQGTGA. Trimming shortened V by 5 bases and J by 0 bases, and 17 bases separated the two germline ends. Combining the CDR3 with reference TRBV7-3 and TRBJ1-3 gives the whole variable domain GAGVSQTPSNKVTEKGKYVELRCDPISGHTALYWYRQSLGQGPEFLIYFQGTGAADDSGLPNDRFFAVRPEGSVSTLKIQRTERGDSAVYLCASSPRAGNNSGNTIYFGEGSWLTVV.